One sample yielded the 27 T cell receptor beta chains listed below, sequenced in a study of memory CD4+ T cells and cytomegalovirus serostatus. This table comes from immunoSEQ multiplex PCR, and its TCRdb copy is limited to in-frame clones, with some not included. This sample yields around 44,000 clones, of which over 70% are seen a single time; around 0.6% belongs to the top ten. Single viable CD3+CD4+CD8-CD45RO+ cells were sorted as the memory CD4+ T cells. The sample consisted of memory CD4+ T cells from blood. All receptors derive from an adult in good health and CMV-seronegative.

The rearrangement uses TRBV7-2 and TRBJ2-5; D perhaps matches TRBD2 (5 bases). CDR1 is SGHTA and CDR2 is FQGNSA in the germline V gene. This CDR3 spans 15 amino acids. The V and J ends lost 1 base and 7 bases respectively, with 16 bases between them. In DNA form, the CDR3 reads TGTGCCAGCAGCTTAGGTAGCGACGTAAGGAGGACCCAGTACTTC. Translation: CASSLGSDVRRTQYF. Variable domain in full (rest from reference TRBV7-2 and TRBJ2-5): GAGVSQSPSNKVTEKGKDVELRCDPISGHTALYWYRQSLGQGLEFLIYFQGNSAPDKSGLPSDRFSAERTGGSVSTLTIQRTQQEDSAVYLCASSLGSDVRRTQYFGPGTRLLVL.

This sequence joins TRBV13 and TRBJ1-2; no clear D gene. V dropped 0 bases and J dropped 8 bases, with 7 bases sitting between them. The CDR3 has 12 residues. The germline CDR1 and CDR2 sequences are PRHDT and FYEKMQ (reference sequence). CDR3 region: CASSLGITGYTF. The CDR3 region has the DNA TGTGCCAGCAGCTTAGGGATCACGGGCTACACCTTC. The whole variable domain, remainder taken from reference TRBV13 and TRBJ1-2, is AAGVIQSPRHLIKEKRETATLKCYPIPRHDTVYWYQQGPGQDPQFLISFYEKMQSDKGSIPDRFSAQQFSDYHSELNMSSLELGDSALYFCASSLGITGYTFGSGTRLTVV.

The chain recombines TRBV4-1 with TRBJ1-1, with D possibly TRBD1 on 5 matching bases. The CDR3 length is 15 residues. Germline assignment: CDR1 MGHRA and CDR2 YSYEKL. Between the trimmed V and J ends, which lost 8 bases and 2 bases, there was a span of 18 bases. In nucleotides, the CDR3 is TGCGCCAGCCATTTTGGGGGGATTATCAACACTGAAGCTTTCTTT. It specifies CASHFGGIINTEAFF.

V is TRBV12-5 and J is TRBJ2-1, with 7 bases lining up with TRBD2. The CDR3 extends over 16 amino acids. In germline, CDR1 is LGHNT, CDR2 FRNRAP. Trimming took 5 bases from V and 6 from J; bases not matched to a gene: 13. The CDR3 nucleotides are TGTGCTAGTGGTACGTGGACGGGGGGAGGTATCAATGAGCAGTTCTTC. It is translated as CASGTWTGGGINEQFF.

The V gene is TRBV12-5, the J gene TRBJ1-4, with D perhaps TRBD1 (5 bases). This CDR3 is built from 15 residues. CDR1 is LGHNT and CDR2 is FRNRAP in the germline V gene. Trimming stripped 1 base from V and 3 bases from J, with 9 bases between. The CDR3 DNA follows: TGTGCTAGTGGTTTGGGCCAGGGATCTAATGAAAAACTGTTTTTT. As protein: CASGLGQGSNEKLFF.

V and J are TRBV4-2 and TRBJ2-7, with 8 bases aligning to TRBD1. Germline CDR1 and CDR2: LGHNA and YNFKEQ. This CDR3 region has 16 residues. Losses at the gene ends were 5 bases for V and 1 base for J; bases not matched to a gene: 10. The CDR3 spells CASSNRGGQGSYEQYF. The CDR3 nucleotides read TGTGCCAGCAGCAACAGGGGTGGACAGGGATCCTACGAGCAGTACTTC.

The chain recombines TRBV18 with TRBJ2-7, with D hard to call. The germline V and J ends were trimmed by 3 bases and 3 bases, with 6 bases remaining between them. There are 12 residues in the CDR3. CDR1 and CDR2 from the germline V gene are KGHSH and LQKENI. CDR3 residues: CASSPHSYEQYF. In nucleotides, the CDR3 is TGTGCCAGCTCACCGCACAGCTACGAGCAGTACTTC.

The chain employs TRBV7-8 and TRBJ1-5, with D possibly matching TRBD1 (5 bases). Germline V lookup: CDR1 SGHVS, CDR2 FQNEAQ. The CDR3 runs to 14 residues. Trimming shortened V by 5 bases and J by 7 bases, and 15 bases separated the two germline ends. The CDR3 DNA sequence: TGTGCCAGCAGCGACAGCAAGGGGTACCAGCCCCAGCATTTT. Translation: CASSDSKGYQPQHF.

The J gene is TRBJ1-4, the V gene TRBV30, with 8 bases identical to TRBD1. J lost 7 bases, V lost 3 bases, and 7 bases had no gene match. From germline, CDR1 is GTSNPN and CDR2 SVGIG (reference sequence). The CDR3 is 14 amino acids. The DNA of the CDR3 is TGTGCCTGGAGGATTCGGACAGGGTTTGAAAAACTGTTTTTT. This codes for CAWRIRTGFEKLFF.

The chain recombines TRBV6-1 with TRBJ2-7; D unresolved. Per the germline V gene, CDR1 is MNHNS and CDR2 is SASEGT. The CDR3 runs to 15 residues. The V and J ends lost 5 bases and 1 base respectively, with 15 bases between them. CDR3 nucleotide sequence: TGTGCCAGCAGTTTACACGGAGCCTCTTCCTACGAGCAGTACTTC. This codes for CASSLHGASSYEQYF.

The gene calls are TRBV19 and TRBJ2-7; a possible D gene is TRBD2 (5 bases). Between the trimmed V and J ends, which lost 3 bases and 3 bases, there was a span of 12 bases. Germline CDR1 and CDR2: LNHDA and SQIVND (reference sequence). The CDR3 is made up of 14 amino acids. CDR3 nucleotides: TGTGCCAGTAGTATGTCGCCCGGGAACTACGAGCAGTACTTC. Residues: CASSMSPGNYEQYF.

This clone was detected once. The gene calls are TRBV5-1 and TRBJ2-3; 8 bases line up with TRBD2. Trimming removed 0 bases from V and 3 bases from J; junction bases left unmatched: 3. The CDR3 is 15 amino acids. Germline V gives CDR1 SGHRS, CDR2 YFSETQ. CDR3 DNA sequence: TGCGCCAGCAGCTTGGAGGGCGGGGGGACAGATACGCAGTATTTT. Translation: CASSLEGGGTDTQYF.

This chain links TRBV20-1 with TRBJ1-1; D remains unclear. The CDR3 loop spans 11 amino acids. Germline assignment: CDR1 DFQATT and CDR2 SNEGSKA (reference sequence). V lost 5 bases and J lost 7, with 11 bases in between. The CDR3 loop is CSAPDLGEAFF. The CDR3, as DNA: TGCAGTGCTCCGGACCTGGGTGAAGCTTTCTTT.

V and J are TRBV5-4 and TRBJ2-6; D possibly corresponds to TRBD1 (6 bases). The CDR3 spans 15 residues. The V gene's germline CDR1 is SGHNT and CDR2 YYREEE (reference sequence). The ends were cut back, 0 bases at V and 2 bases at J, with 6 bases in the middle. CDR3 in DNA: TGTGCCAGCAGCTTGGGGGGGCCTGGGGCCAACGTCCTGACTTTC. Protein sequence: CASSLGGPGANVLTF.

Here the CDR3 reads CASRATGIPGAQYF. DNA for the CDR3: TGTGCCAGCAGAGCTACCGGGATCCCAGGGGCCCAGTACTTC. The chain couples TRBV6-1 to TRBJ2-5; perhaps TRBD1 as D (6 bases). Germline assignment: CDR1 MNHNS and CDR2 SASEGT. The CDR3 contains 14 residues. V was trimmed by 6 bases and J by 9 bases, leaving 20 bases between them.

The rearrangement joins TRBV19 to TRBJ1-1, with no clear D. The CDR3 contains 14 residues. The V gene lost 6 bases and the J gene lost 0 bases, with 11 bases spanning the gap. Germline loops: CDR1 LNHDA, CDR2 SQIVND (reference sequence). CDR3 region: CASRKSGMNTEAFF. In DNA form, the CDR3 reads TGTGCCAGTAGGAAATCGGGCATGAACACTGAAGCTTTCTTT. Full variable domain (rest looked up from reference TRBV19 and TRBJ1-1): DGGITQSPKYLFRKEGQNVTLSCEQNLNHDAMYWYRQDPGQGLRLIYYSQIVNDFQKGDIAEGYSVSREKKESFPLTVTSAQKNPTAFYLCASRKSGMNTEAFFGQGTRLTVV.

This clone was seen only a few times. In nucleotides, the CDR3 is TGTGCCAGCAACAAGGACGGCAGGGGCAATCAGCCCCAGCATTTT. It encodes CASNKDGRGNQPQHF. V gene TRBV6-1 combines with J gene TRBJ1-5; perhaps TRBD1 as D (5 bases). V was pared by 7 bases and J by 2 bases, with 15 bases between. The CDR3 runs 15 residues. Germline CDR1 MNHNS, CDR2 SASEGT.

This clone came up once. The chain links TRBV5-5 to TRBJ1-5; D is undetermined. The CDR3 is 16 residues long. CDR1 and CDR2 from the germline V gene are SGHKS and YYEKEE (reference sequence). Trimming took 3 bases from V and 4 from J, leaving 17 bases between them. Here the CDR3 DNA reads TGTGCCAGCAGCTCTGGATCAATTTCGGTGAATCAGCCCCAGCATTTT. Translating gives CASSSGSISVNQPQHF.

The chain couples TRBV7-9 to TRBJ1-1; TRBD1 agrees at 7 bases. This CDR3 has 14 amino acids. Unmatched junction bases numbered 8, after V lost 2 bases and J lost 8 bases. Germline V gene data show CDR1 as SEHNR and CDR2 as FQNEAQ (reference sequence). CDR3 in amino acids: CASSLSRGREEAFF. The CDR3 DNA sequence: TGTGCCAGCAGCTTATCGAGGGGGCGGGAGGAAGCTTTCTTT. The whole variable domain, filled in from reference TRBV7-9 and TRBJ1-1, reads DTGVSQNPRHKITKRGQNVTFRCDPISEHNRLYWYRQTLGQGPEFLTYFQNEAQLEKSRLLSDRFSAERPKGSFSTLEIQRTEQGDSAMYLCASSLSRGREEAFFGQGTRLTVV.

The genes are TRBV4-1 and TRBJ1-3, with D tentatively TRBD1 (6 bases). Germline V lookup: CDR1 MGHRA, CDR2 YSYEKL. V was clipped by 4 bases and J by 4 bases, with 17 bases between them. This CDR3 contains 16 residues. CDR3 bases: TGCGCCAGCAGCCCCTCTGTAGGGGGTAAGGGAAACACCATATATTTT. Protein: CASSPSVGGKGNTIYF.

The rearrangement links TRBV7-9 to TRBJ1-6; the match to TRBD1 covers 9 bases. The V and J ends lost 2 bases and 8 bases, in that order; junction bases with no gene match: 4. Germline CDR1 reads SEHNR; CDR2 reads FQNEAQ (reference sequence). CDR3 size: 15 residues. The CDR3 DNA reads TGTGCCAGCAGCTTAACCCGGGACAGGGATTCACCCCTCCACTTT. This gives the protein CASSLTRDRDSPLHF.

The CDR3 DNA sequence: TGTGCCAGCAGCCCAGATACTTTAACCTACGAGCAGTACTTC. As protein: CASSPDTLTYEQYF. This sequence joins TRBV9 and TRBJ2-7; D unclear. The V end lost 4 bases, the J end lost 2 bases, and 13 bases lay between the germline ends. The CDR3 is made up of 14 amino acids. The germline V gene encodes CDR1 SGDLS and CDR2 YYNGEE.

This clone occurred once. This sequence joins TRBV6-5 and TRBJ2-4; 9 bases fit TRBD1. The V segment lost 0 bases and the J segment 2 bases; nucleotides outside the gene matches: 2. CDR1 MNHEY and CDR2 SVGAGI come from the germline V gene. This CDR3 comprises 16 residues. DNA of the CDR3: TGTGCCAGCAGTTACTCGACAGGGGGGACCAAAAACATTCAGTACTTC. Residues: CASSYSTGGTKNIQYF.

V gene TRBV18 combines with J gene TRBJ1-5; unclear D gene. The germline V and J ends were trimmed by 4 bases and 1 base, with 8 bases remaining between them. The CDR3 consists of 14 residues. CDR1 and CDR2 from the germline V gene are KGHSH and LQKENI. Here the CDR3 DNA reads TGTGCCAGCTCACTAGAGGACAGCAATCAGCCCCAGCATTTT. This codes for CASSLEDSNQPQHF.

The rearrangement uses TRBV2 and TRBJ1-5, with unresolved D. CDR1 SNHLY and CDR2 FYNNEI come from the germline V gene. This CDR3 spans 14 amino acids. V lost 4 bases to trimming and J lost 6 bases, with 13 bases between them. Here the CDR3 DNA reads TGTGCCAGCAGTGCCGGGAGGGCCTCTCAGCCCCAGCATTTT. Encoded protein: CASSAGRASQPQHF.

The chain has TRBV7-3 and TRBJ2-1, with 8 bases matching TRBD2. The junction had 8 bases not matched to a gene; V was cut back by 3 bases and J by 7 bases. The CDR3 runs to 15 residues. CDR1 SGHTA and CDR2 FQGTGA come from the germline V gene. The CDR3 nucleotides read TGTGCCAGCAGCTTGGGTTCGGCGGGGGGAAATGAGCAGTTCTTC. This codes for CASSLGSAGGNEQFF.

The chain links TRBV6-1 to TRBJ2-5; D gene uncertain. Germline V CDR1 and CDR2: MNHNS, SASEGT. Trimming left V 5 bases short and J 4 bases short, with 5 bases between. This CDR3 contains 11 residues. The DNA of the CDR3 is TGTGCCAGCAGTTGGTTAGAGACCCAGTACTTC. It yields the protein CASSWLETQYF.